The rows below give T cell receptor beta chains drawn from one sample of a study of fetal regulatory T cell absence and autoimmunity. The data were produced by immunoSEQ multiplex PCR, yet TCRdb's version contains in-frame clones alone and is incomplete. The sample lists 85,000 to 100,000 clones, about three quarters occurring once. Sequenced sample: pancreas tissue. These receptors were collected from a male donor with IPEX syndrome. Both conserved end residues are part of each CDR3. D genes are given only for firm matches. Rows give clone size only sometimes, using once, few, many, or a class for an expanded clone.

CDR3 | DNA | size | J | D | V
CASSSGPKETQYF | TGTGCCAGCAGCTCTGGACCCAAAGAGACCCAGTACTTC | NA | TRBJ2-5 | NA | TRBV7-2
CASSYSAGGDTQYF | TGTGCCAGCAGTTACTCGGCAGGGGGTGATACGCAGTATTTT | NA | TRBJ2-3 | TRBD1 | TRBV6-6
CASSIGGNQPQHF | TGTGCCAGTAGTATAGGAGGAAATCAGCCCCAGCATTTT | few | TRBJ1-5 | NA | TRBV19
CASSFARGSYNEQFF | TGTGCCAGCAGTTTCGCCAGGGGTTCCTACAATGAGCAGTTCTTC | NA | TRBJ2-1 | NA | TRBV6-6
CASSQDSGGVTVETQYF | TGTGCCAGCAGCCAAGATTCAGGCGGGGTCACAGTGGAGACCCAGTACTTC | once | TRBJ2-5 | NA | TRBV4-2
CAWQRRTGGWTDTQYF | TGTGCCTGGCAAAGACGGACAGGGGGTTGGACAGATACGCAGTATTTT | NA | TRBJ2-3 | TRBD1 | TRBV30
CASSQVRRLNTEAFF | TGCGCCAGCAGCCAAGTAAGGCGGCTGAACACTGAAGCTTTCTTT | NA | TRBJ1-1 | NA | TRBV4-1
CSVDMTGRESSYEQYF | TGCAGCGTTGACATGACAGGGAGGGAGAGTTCCTACGAGCAGTACTTC | NA | TRBJ2-7 | NA | TRBV29-1
CASSQELLAGGPGTDTQYF | TGCGCCAGCAGCCAAGAACTCCTAGCGGGGGGGCCAGGCACAGATACGCAGTATTTT | NA | TRBJ2-3 | TRBD2 | TRBV4-3
CASSVSGTGDEQYF | TGTGCCAGCAGCGTCTCCGGGACAGGGGACGAGCAGTACTTC | NA | TRBJ2-7 | TRBD1 | TRBV7-2
CASSPFARVQETQYF | TGTGCCAGCAGCCCTTTCGCCAGGGTCCAAGAGACCCAGTACTTC | NA | TRBJ2-5 | NA | TRBV7-9
CASSLNLYGNYGYTF | TGTGCCAGCAGCTTAAATCTTTACGGTAACTATGGCTACACCTTC | NA | TRBJ1-2 | NA | TRBV7-9
CASSSPLAGGRRELFF | TGTGCCAGCAGCTCCCCACTAGCGGGGGGGCGCCGGGAGCTGTTTTTT | NA | TRBJ2-2 | TRBD2 | TRBV7-9
CASSARDRGLNQPQHF | TGTGCCAGCAGCGCCCGGGACAGGGGGCTTAATCAGCCCCAGCATTTT | NA | TRBJ1-5 | NA | TRBV21-1
CASSLQNQPQHF | TGTGCCAGCAGCTTGCAAAATCAGCCCCAGCATTTT | NA | TRBJ1-5 | NA | TRBV5-6
CASSDRRDSNSPLHF | TGTGCCAGCAGCGACCGCCGGGACAGTAATTCACCCCTCCACTTT | NA | TRBJ1-6 | TRBD1 | TRBV7-9
CASSLAGGANVLTF | TGCGCCAGCAGCTTGGCAGGTGGGGCCAACGTCCTGACTTTC | NA | TRBJ2-6 | NA | TRBV5-1
CASSYHARSSYEQYF | TGTGCCAGCAGCTATCACGCGAGGAGCTCCTACGAGCAGTACTTC | NA | TRBJ2-7 | NA | TRBV5-8
CASSPSGQGHQPQHF | TGCGCCAGCAGCCCCTCGGGCCAGGGCCATCAGCCCCAGCATTTT | few | TRBJ1-5 | NA | TRBV5-1
CASSRTGELFF | TGTGCCAGCAGCCGCACCGGGGAGCTGTTTTTT | NA | TRBJ2-2 | NA | TRBV7-9
CASTGSAYYGYTF | TGTGCCAGTACAGGCTCAGCGTACTATGGCTACACCTTC | few | TRBJ1-2 | NA | TRBV19
CASSFLAGQETQYF | TGCGCCAGCAGCTTCCTAGCGGGGCAAGAGACCCAGTACTTC | NA | TRBJ2-5 | TRBD2 | TRBV5-1
CASSRRGQGTDEQYF | TGTGCCAGCAGCCGTCGGGGACAGGGTACTGACGAGCAGTACTTC | few | TRBJ2-7 | TRBD1 | TRBV14
CASGRTSGAYNEQFF | TGCGCCAGCGGACGGACTAGCGGGGCTTACAATGAGCAGTTCTTC | NA | TRBJ2-1 | TRBD2 | TRBV4-1
CASRAGTFNQPQHF | TGTGCCAGCAGGGCCGGGACATTCAATCAGCCCCAGCATTTT | NA | TRBJ1-5 | NA | TRBV6-1
CASSSWTDIYEQYF | TGTGCCAGCAGCTCCTGGACGGATATCTACGAGCAGTACTTC | NA | TRBJ2-7 | NA | TRBV7-9
CAITRVWGFRYNEQFF | TGTGCCATCACAAGAGTCTGGGGGTTTCGCTACAATGAGCAGTTCTTC | NA | TRBJ2-1 | NA | TRBV10-3
CASSQGTGAKNIQYF | TGCGCCAGCAGCCAAGGGACCGGAGCCAAAAACATTCAGTACTTC | NA | TRBJ2-4 | NA | TRBV4-3
CASSLVGESAKNIQYF | TGCGCCAGCAGCTTGGTGGGTGAAAGTGCCAAAAACATTCAGTACTTC | NA | TRBJ2-4 | NA | TRBV5-1
CASRVRDRGMNTEAFF | TGTGCCAGCAGGGTTAGGGACAGGGGGATGAACACTGAAGCTTTCTTT | NA | TRBJ1-1 | TRBD1 | TRBV27
CASSAGPPGAYEQYF | TGTGCCAGCAGCGCCGGTCCACCTGGGGCCTACGAGCAGTACTTC | NA | TRBJ2-7 | NA | TRBV5-4
CASSPLRTALNSNQPQHF | TGTGCCAGCAGTCCCTTACGGACAGCCCTAAATAGCAATCAGCCCCAGCATTTT | once | TRBJ1-5 | NA | TRBV27
CASGRDRGHEQYF | TGTGCCAGCGGGCGGGACAGGGGCCACGAGCAGTACTTC | once | TRBJ2-7 | TRBD1 | TRBV2
CASSWGSGGARETQYF | TGTGCCAGCAGTTGGGGTAGCGGGGGGGCGCGAGAGACCCAGTACTTC | once | TRBJ2-5 | TRBD2 | TRBV27
CASIRQTYLGTEAFF | TGTGCCAGCATAAGACAGACCTACCTAGGCACTGAAGCTTTCTTT | NA | TRBJ1-1 | NA | TRBV6-1
CASSLYGTGAGNTIYF | TGTGCCAGCAGCTTATACGGGACAGGGGCTGGAAACACCATATATTTT | once | TRBJ1-3 | TRBD1 | TRBV7-8
CASSPGPPMPQHF | TGTGCCAGCAGCCCGGGACCCCCGATGCCCCAGCATTTT | NA | TRBJ1-5 | NA | TRBV7-2
CASSLARASGSATQYF | TGTGCCAGCAGCTTAGCCCGGGCTAGCGGGAGCGCTACGCAGTATTTT | once | TRBJ2-3 | TRBD2 | TRBV7-2
CASSPAGLAGVEQYF | TGTGCCAGCAGCCCAGCGGGACTAGCGGGAGTCGAGCAGTACTTC | NA | TRBJ2-7 | TRBD2 | TRBV4-2
CASGNTEAFF | TGTGCCAGCGGGAACACTGAAGCTTTCTTT | few | TRBJ1-1 | NA | TRBV11-3
CASSSQSYQPQHF | TGTGCCAGCAGTTCCCAAAGCTATCAGCCCCAGCATTTT | NA | TRBJ1-5 | NA | TRBV6-1
CASSLARGLNSPLHF | TGTGCCAGCAGCTTAGCCAGGGGGCTTAATTCACCCCTCCACTTT | NA | TRBJ1-6 | TRBD1 | TRBV7-9
CASSLRRGAGYNEQFF | TGTGCCAGCAGCTTACGGCGAGGGGCGGGATACAATGAGCAGTTCTTC | NA | TRBJ2-1 | NA | TRBV7-9
CASSLNTGELFF | TGTGCCAGCAGCCTCAACACCGGGGAGCTGTTTTTT | medium-sized | TRBJ2-2 | NA | TRBV11-2
CAWGQGDQPQHF | TGTGCCTGGGGACAGGGAGATCAGCCCCAGCATTTT | few | TRBJ1-5 | TRBD1 | TRBV30
CASSLAQASNQPQHF | TGTGCCAGCAGCTTAGCGCAGGCAAGCAATCAGCCCCAGCATTTT | NA | TRBJ1-5 | NA | TRBV7-2
CASSAWTGANYGYTF | TGTGCCAGCAGCGCCTGGACAGGGGCTAACTATGGCTACACCTTC | NA | TRBJ1-2 | TRBD1 | TRBV5-5
CASSAGLADPNYEQYF | TGTGCCAGCAGCGCTGGACTAGCGGACCCCAACTACGAGCAGTACTTC | NA | TRBJ2-7 | TRBD2 | TRBV5-4
CASSLGTSGRHNEQFF | TGTGCCAGCAGCTTGGGAACTAGCGGGAGGCACAATGAGCAGTTCTTC | NA | TRBJ2-1 | TRBD2 | TRBV5-4
CASRLAGGYNEQFF | TGTGCCAGCAGACTAGCGGGAGGCTACAATGAGCAGTTCTTC | NA | TRBJ2-1 | TRBD2 | TRBV27
CASSLGLASSYEQYF | TGTGCCAGCAGTTTAGGACTAGCGAGCTCCTACGAGCAGTACTTC | NA | TRBJ2-7 | TRBD2 | TRBV27
CASTPRRGREQFF | TGTGCCAGCACTCCTCGAAGGGGGCGTGAGCAGTTCTTC | NA | TRBJ2-1 | TRBD1 | TRBV25-1